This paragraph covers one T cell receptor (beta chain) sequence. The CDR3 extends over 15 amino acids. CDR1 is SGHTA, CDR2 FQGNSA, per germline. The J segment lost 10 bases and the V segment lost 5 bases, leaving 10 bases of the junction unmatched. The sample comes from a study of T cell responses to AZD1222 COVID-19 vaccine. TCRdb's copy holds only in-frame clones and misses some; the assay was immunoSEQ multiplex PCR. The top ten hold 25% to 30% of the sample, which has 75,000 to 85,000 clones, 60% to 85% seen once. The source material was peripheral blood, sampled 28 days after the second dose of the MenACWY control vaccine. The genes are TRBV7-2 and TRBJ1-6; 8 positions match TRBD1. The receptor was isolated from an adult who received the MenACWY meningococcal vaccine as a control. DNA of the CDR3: TGTGCCAGCAGCCTCGGGGACAGGCAGGCCTCACCCCTCCACTTT. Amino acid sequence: CASSLGDRQASPLHF.